These 10 T cell receptor beta chains were all obtained from the same sample, sequenced in a study of blood T cell repertoires in COVID-19. Assay: immunoSEQ multiplex PCR; the TCRdb copy retains only in-frame clones and omits some. Of just under 250,000 clones detected, about 90% appear once; the ten largest clones hold less than 4%. Sequencing was carried out using peripheral blood. These receptors all stem from a woman aged 25 to 39 who had recovered from COVID-19.

This sequence joins TRBV10-3 and TRBJ1-2; 7 bases agree with TRBD1. The V gene's germline CDR1 is ENHRY and CDR2 SYGVKD. The trim removed 2 bases at V and 1 base at J, leaving 1 base unmatched. CDR3 size: 14 residues. CDR3 sequence: CAISEGQDNYGYTF. Written as DNA, the CDR3 is TGTGCCATCAGTGAGGGACAGGATAACTATGGCTACACCTTC.

This chain uses TRBV25-1 with TRBJ1-5, with TRBD1 matching 7 bases. J lost 4 bases, V lost 11 bases, and 11 bases had no gene match. CDR1 and CDR2 (germline): MGHDK, SYGVNS. The length of the CDR3 is 14 residues. CDR3 in amino acids: CARVLTRGNQPQHF. The CDR3 nucleotides are TGTGCCCGCGTCCTTACCAGGGGGAATCAGCCCCAGCATTTT. Variable domain in full (rest from reference TRBV25-1 and TRBJ1-5): EADIYQTPRYLVIGTGKKITLECSQTMGHDKMYWYQQDPGMELHLIHYSYGVNSTEKGDLSSESTVSRIRTEHFPLTLESARPSHTSQYLCARVLTRGNQPQHFGDGTRLSIL.

CDR3 nucleotides: TGTGCCAGCAGCGTAGTAACTTCGATGAACACTGAAGCTTTCTTT. It yields the protein CASSVVTSMNTEAFF. The chain combines TRBV9 with TRBJ1-1, with unresolved D. The CDR3 contains 15 residues. The V gene lost 0 bases and the J gene lost 0 bases, with 9 bases spanning the gap. Germline assignment: CDR1 SGDLS and CDR2 YYNGEE.

The J gene is TRBJ1-2, the V gene TRBV9; 8 nucleotides line up with TRBD1. Per the germline V gene, CDR1 is SGDLS and CDR2 is YYNGEE. The CDR3 length is 15 residues. Trimming at V came to 4 bases and at J to 8 bases, leaving 13 bases not matched to a gene. This chain's CDR3 is CASSPLYAGGFGYTF. The DNA of the CDR3 is TGTGCCAGCAGCCCCCTCTATGCAGGGGGCTTCGGCTACACCTTC.

CDR3 sequence: CASSRSASGTTYEQYF. In DNA form, the CDR3 reads TGTGCCAGCAGCCGCTCCGCGTCCGGGACTACCTACGAGCAGTACTTC. V gene TRBV16 combines with J gene TRBJ2-7; 7 positions agree with TRBD2. This CDR3 is built from 16 residues. V lost 4 bases and J lost 2; bases outside the gene matches: 11. Germline CDR1 KGHSY, CDR2 FQNENV.

The chain carries TRBV9 and TRBJ2-5; 8 bases agree with TRBD2. Germline CDR1 SGDLS, CDR2 YYNGEE. This CDR3 contains 13 residues. The V gene end was trimmed by 3 bases and the J gene end by 2 bases; junction bases not matched to a gene: 0. The CDR3 DNA reads as TGTGCCAGCAGCGCTAGCGGGCAAGAGACCCAGTACTTC. This encodes CASSASGQETQYF.

This chain joins TRBV24-1 and TRBJ2-1, with a possible D match to TRBD2 (6 bases). Trimming cost V 4 bases and J 7 bases, with 16 bases left between them. CDR1 is KGHDR, CDR2 SFDVKD, per germline. The CDR3 sequence is 15 residues long. The CDR3, as DNA: TGTGCCACCAGTGACGCGGGGTCCGGCGTGAATGAGCAGTTCTTC. It yields the protein CATSDAGSGVNEQFF.

This rearrangement joins TRBV19 to TRBJ2-1; D is ambiguous. The CDR3 length is 13 residues. Germline CDR1 and CDR2: LNHDA and SQIVND (reference sequence). V was shortened by 3 bases and J by 3 bases, with 6 bases between the two germline ends. The CDR3 loop is CASSIGVYNEQFF. Written as DNA, the CDR3 is TGTGCCAGTAGTATCGGAGTCTACAATGAGCAGTTCTTC.

The chain uses TRBV4-2 and TRBJ2-2; 7 nucleotides match TRBD2. The CDR3 covers 16 residues. Germline V lookup: CDR1 LGHNA, CDR2 YNFKEQ. Unmatched junction bases numbered 2, after V lost 1 base and J lost 0 bases. The CDR3, as DNA: TGTGCCAGCAGCCAAGGGGCGGGAGCGAACACCGGGGAGCTGTTTTTT. This translates into CASSQGAGANTGELFF.

The V and J genes are TRBV13 and TRBJ1-6; TRBD1 matches 8 bases. CDR3 length equals 16 residues. CDR1 PRHDT and CDR2 FYEKMQ come from the germline V gene (reference sequence). V gave up 6 bases and J gave up 6 bases; unmatched junction bases: 10. The CDR3 reads CASRTQGALANSPLHF. CDR3 nucleotide sequence: TGTGCCAGCAGGACGCAGGGGGCGCTTGCTAATTCACCCCTCCACTTT.